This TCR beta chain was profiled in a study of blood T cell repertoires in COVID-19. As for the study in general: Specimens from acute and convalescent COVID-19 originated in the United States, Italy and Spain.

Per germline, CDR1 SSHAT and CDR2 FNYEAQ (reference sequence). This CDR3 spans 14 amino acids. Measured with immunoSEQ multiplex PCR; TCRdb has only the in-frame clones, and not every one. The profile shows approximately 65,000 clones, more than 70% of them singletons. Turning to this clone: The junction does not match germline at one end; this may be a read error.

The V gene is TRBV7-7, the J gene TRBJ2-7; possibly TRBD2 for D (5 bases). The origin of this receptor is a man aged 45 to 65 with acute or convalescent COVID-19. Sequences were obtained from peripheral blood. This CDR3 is CASSLNGNSYEQYF. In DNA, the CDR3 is TGTGCTAGCAGCTTAAACGGGAACTCCTACGAGCAGTACTTC.